The 2 T cell receptor beta chains in this list originate from one sample, sequenced in a study of cytomegalovirus exposure and HLA in healthy donors. PCR involved 60 Vbeta and 13 Jbeta primers. Assay: immunoSEQ multiplex PCR; the TCRdb copy retains only in-frame clones and omits some. The sample contains 160,000 or so clones, around 78% of which appear only once. Material for sequencing was PBMCs. All receptors derive from a man between 40 and 49 years old in good health and CMV-seronegative.

The genes are TRBV7-8 and TRBJ2-1; 9 bases map to TRBD2. From germline, CDR1 is SGHVS and CDR2 FQNEAQ. V shed 6 bases, J shed 4 bases, and the junction held 10 bases outside the gene matches. The CDR3 is 16 residues long. Here the CDR3 reads CASRQAGGRGYNEQFF. The CDR3 coding sequence is TGTGCCAGCAGACAAGCGGGCGGGAGGGGTTACAATGAGCAGTTCTTC.

The chain links TRBV19 to TRBJ1-2; D ambiguous. Trimming shortened V by 6 bases and J by 0 bases, and 17 bases separated the two germline ends. The germline V gene encodes CDR1 LNHDA and CDR2 SQIVND (reference sequence). This CDR3 region has 16 residues. Here the CDR3 DNA reads TGTGCCAGTAGCGTGGGAGTAGGAGCCGCTAACTATGGCTACACCTTC. Encoded protein: CASSVGVGAANYGYTF.